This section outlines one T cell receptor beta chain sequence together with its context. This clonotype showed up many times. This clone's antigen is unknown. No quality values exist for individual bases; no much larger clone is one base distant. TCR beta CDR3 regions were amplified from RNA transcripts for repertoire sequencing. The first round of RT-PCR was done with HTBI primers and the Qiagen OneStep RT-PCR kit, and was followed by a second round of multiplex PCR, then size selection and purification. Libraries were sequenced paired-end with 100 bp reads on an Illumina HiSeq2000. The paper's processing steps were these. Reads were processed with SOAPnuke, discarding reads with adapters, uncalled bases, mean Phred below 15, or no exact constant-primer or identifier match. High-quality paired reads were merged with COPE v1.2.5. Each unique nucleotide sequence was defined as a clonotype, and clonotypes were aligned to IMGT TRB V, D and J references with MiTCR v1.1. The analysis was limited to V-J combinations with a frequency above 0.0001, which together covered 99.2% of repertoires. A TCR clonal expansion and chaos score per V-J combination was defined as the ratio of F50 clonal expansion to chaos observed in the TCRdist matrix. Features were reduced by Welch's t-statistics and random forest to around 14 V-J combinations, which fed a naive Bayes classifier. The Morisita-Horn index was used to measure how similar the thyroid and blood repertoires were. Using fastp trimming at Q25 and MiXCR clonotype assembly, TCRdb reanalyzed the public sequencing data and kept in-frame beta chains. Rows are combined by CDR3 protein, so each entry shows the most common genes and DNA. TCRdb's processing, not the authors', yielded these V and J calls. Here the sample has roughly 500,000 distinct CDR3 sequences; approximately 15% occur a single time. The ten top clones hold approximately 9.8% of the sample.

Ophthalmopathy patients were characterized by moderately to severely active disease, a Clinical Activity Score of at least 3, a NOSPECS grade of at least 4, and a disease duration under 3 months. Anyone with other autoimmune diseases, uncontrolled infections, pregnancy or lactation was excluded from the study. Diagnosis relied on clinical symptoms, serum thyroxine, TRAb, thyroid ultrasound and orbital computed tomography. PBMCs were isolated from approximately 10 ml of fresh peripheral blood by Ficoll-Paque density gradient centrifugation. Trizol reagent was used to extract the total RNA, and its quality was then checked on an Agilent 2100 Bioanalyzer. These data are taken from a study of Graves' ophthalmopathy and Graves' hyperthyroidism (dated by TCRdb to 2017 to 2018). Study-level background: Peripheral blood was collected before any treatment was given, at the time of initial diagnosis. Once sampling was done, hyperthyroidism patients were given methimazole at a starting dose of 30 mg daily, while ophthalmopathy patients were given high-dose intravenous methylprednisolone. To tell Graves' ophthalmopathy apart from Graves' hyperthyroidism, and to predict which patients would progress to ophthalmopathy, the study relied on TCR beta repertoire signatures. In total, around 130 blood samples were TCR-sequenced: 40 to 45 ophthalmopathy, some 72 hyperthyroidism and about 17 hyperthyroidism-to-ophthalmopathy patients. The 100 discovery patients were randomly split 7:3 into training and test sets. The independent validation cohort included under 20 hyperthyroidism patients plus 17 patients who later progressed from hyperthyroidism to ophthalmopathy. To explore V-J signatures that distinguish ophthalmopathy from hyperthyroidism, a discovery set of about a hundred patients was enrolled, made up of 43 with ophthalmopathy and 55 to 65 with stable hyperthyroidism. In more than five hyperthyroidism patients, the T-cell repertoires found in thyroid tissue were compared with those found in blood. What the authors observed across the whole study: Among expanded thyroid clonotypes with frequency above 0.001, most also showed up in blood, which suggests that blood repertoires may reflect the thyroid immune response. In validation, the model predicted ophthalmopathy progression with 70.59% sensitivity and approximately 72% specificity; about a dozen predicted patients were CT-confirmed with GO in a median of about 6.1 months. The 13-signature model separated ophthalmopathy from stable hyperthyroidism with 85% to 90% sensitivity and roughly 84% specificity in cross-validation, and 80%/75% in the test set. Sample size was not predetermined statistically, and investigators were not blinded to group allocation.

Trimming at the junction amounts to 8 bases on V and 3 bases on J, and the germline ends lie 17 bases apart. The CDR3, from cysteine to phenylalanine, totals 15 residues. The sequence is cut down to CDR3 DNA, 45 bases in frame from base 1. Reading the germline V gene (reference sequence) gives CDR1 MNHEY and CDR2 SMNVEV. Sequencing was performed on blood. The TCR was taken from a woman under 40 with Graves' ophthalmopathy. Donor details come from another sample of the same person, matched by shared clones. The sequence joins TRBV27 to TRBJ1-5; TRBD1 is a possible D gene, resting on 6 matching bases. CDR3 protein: CASRGGGGHNQPQHF. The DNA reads TGTGCCAGCCGGGGAGGAGGGGGACACAATCAGCCCCAGCATTTT.